This is a list of T cell receptor beta chains from one sample in a study of CD8 T cells in ankylosing spondylitis. TCRdb ran MiXCR on the 5' RACE reads and lists one entry per CDR3 protein. The sample gives some 130,000 distinct CDR3 sequences, about 6.7% of which show up once; over 10% is in the top ten. The sequenced sample consisted of blood, either unsorted or a sorted T cell fraction (not recorded which). Source of these receptors: a female donor with ankylosing spondylitis or in good health (not recorded which). Each CDR3 is given with its conserved first and last residue. Clone size, where shown, is once, few, many, or a class for clones that have expanded.

NA	TRBV18	TRBJ2-3	CASSPRGQGTDTQYF
many	TRBV3-1	TRBJ1-5	CASSHFLSSQPQHF
many	TRBV5-1	TRBJ2-1	CASSLEPSGGPSSYNEQFF
many	TRBV24-1	TRBJ2-1	CATSAPWGDGGGAYNEQFF
NA	TRBV19	TRBJ1-3	CASSKTGRKGNTIYF
many	TRBV7-2	TRBJ1-1	CASSLSSGNTEAFF
few	TRBV15	TRBJ1-4	CATSRRRTVTNEKLFF
many	TRBV24-1	TRBJ2-5	CATSDSLAGSQETQYF
many	TRBV12-3/TRBV12-4	TRBJ2-2	CASSPTGSVSGELFF
many	TRBV12-3/TRBV12-4	TRBJ2-7	CASSLERGSYEQYF
many	TRBV7-9	TRBJ1-1	CASSRPLTGNTEAFF
many	TRBV20-1	TRBJ2-3	CSASGLFGADTQYF
many	TRBV20-1	TRBJ2-7	CSARDRGSTLSEQYF
NA	TRBV29-1	TRBJ1-2	CSAPDRVSNYGYTF
many	TRBV3-1	TRBJ1-1	CASSQSVNTEAFF
few	TRBV7-9	TRBJ1-1	CASSFSGVGNTEAFF
NA	TRBV7-9	TRBJ2-3	CASSIPQGAQYF
many	TRBV5-1	TRBJ2-7	CASSLDGGVATYEQYF
once	TRBV7-9	TRBJ2-5	CASSLGTSGGQQETQYF
many	TRBV5-5	TRBJ2-7	CASSLYVGVEQYF
many	TRBV20-1	TRBJ2-7	CSAATIKGAYEQYF
many	TRBV20-1	TRBJ1-3	CSVAGPGNTIYF
few	TRBV11-2	TRBJ2-5	CASSPRIGEGETQYF
many	TRBV9	TRBJ2-1	CASSVAGRGASYNEQFF
many	TRBV20-1	TRBJ2-6	CSARQGAGANVLTF
many	TRBV7-2	TRBJ1-1	CASSPGPRNTEAFF
many	TRBV7-2	TRBJ2-7	CASSSMISYEQYF
many	TRBV27	TRBJ1-1	CASSPRQGGHTEAFF
many	TRBV5-1	TRBJ2-1	CASSPGLVNNEQFF
many	TRBV3-1	TRBJ2-1	CASKMGHHYNEQFF
many	TRBV6-2/TRBV6-3	TRBJ2-7	CASSYYDRSSYEQYF
many	TRBV15	TRBJ2-2	CATSRDLSGAGELFF